One sample yielded the 5 T cell receptor beta chains listed below, sequenced in a study of T cells in Graves' hyperthyroidism and ophthalmopathy. The TCR beta CDR3 regions underwent amplification using RNA transcripts as the source. TCR CDR3 underwent first-round RT-PCR with the HTBI primer set. MiXCR was run by TCRdb on the multiplex PCR reads, yielding one entry per CDR3 protein. The table shows about 480,000 distinct CDR3 sequences, with approximately 23% occurring only once. The sequenced sample consisted of blood. These receptors all come from a woman between 65 and 79 years old with Graves' ophthalmopathy.

Many counts were recorded for this clonotype. This chain connects TRBV3-1 to TRBJ1-1, with D maybe TRBD1 (6 bases). Germline V lookup: CDR1 LGHDT, CDR2 YNNKEL (reference sequence). The V gene lost 6 bases and the J gene lost 1 base, with 15 bases spanning the gap. This CDR3 contains 15 residues. This CDR3 reads CASSPTGGGNTEAFF. The DNA for the CDR3 is TGTGCCAGCAGTCCTACGGGAGGGGGGAACACTGAAGCTTTCTTT.

This clonotype has only a few counts. The rearrangement uses TRBV7-9 and TRBJ2-7; TRBD1 matches 9 bases. J lost 2 bases, V lost 4 bases, and 6 bases had no gene match. Germline CDR1 and CDR2: SEHNR and FQNEAQ (reference sequence). This CDR3 spans 15 amino acids. The CDR3 coding sequence is TGTGCCAGCAGCTCGTGGACAGGGGACGCCTACGAGCAGTACTTC. This codes for CASSSWTGDAYEQYF.

The rearrangement uses TRBV19 and TRBJ2-6; D gene unclear. Trimming pared 3 bases from V and 2 bases from J, leaving 5 bases between. This CDR3 region has 14 residues. CDR1 and CDR2 from the germline V gene are LNHDA and SQIVND (reference sequence). CDR3: CASSMGTGANVLTF. The CDR3 nucleotides read TGTGCCAGTAGTATGGGAACTGGGGCCAACGTCCTGACTTTC.

This CDR3 is CASHIAGGGETQYF. CDR3 sequence (DNA): TGTGCCAGCCATATAGCGGGAGGTGGGGAGACCCAGTACTTC. The chain joins TRBV12-3 or TRBV12-4 to TRBJ2-5; the match to TRBD2 covers 10 bases. V was pared by 8 bases and J by 5 bases, with 8 bases of the junction left unmatched. The CDR3 is 14 amino acids.

The chain employs TRBV11-2 and TRBJ1-1, with TRBD1 as a possible D gene (6 bases). V was pared by 0 bases and J by 8 bases, with 13 bases between. CDR1 is SGHAT and CDR2 is FQNNGV in the germline V gene. The CDR3 totals 14 residues. The CDR3 is CASSLDVGGGEAFF. DNA for the CDR3: TGTGCCAGCAGCTTAGATGTGGGGGGCGGCGAAGCTTTCTTT.